Each of the 8 T cell receptor beta chains below was sequenced from the same sample in a study of CD8 T cells in ankylosing spondylitis. Findings and caveats of the study: Several highly homologous variants made up a TCR beta motif, and this motif appeared characteristic of ankylosing spondylitis blood.

Their cognate antigens are unknown. TCRdb itself ran the 5' RACE reads through MiXCR, one entry per CDR3 protein. The sample includes hundreds of thousands of distinct CDR3 sequences, around 11% of them seen just once. Sequenced: blood, either unsorted or a sorted T cell fraction (not recorded which). These TCRs come from a male donor with ankylosing spondylitis.

This clonotype was found a few times. The V and J genes are TRBV25-1 and TRBJ1-1; possibly TRBD1 for D (6 bases). Trimming cost V 6 bases and J 6 bases, with 14 bases left between them. Germline V gene lookup returns CDR1 MGHDK and CDR2 SYGVNS. The CDR3 is made up of 13 amino acids. CDR3 DNA sequence: TGTGCCAGCAGGGGAGGGACAAATCCTGAAGCTTTCTTT. This codes for CASRGGTNPEAFF.

This clonotype came up many times. Its ends do not fully match the called genes, so a read error is possible. The chain combines TRBV12-3 or TRBV12-4 with TRBJ1-3; D gene uncertain. The CDR3 length is 16 residues. Here the CDR3 reads CASSFTRPSSGNTIYF. The CDR3 DNA sequence: TGTGCCAGTAGTTTTACGCGACCGAGCTCTGGAAACACCATATATTTT.

This clonotype appeared a single time. The chain joins TRBV28 to TRBJ1-2; possible D gene TRBD1, 5 bases. Germline loops: CDR1 MDHEN, CDR2 SYDVKM. Trimming removed 5 bases at V and 5 bases at J, with 18 bases between. The CDR3 totals 15 residues. This CDR3 reads CASSDYTGHGYGYTF. CDR3 nucleotide sequence: TGTGCCAGCAGTGATTACACGGGGCATGGGTATGGCTACACCTTC.

The chain combines TRBV12-5 with TRBJ2-5; either TRBD1 or TRBD2 may fit D (5 bases each). V was clipped by 3 bases and J by 2 bases, with 13 bases between them. The CDR3 spans 15 residues. Germline-derived CDR1 and CDR2 are LGHNT and FRNRAP. This CDR3 is CASGFGDVGQETQYF. CDR3 DNA: TGTGCTAGTGGTTTTGGGGACGTAGGACAAGAGACCCAGTACTTC.

The V call is TRBV4-2, the J call TRBJ1-2, with D perhaps TRBD1 (6 bases). Trimming removed 0 bases at V and 6 bases at J, with 14 bases between. Germline values: CDR1 LGHNA, CDR2 YNFKEQ. The CDR3 runs 15 residues. CDR3 protein: CASSQDSRDNDGYTF. CDR3 in DNA: TGTGCCAGCAGCCAAGACTCCCGGGACAATGATGGCTACACCTTC.

The chain couples TRBV2 to TRBJ2-7, with 8 bases lining up with TRBD2. There are 17 residues in the CDR3. V lost 2 bases, J lost 0 bases, and 9 bases stayed unmatched. Germline V gene sequence: CDR1 SNHLY, CDR2 FYNNEI. The CDR3 sequence: CASSELELADSSYEQYF. CDR3 bases: TGTGCCAGCAGTGAATTGGAACTAGCGGATAGCTCCTACGAGCAGTACTTC.

This clonotype came up a few times. The rearrangement links TRBV5-1 to TRBJ2-2, with D unresolved. Trimming took off 0 bases at V and 7 bases at J, with 7 bases between the two ends. Looked up from germline, CDR1 is SGHRS and CDR2 is YFSETQ. This CDR3 contains 13 residues. The CDR3 nucleotides read TGCGCCAGCAGCTTGGCTGGCTTCGGGGAGCTGTTTTTT. It is translated as CASSLAGFGELFF.

Ten or more counts support this clonotype. The rearrangement links TRBV11-2 to TRBJ2-7, with 12 bases aligning to TRBD2. Germline values: CDR1 SGHAT, CDR2 FQNNGV. Trimming took 5 bases from V and 6 from J; bases not matched to a gene: 5. CDR3 length: 14 amino acids. The CDR3: CASSPGLAGSEQYF. The CDR3 DNA reads as TGTGCCAGCAGCCCAGGACTAGCGGGAAGCGAGCAGTACTTC.